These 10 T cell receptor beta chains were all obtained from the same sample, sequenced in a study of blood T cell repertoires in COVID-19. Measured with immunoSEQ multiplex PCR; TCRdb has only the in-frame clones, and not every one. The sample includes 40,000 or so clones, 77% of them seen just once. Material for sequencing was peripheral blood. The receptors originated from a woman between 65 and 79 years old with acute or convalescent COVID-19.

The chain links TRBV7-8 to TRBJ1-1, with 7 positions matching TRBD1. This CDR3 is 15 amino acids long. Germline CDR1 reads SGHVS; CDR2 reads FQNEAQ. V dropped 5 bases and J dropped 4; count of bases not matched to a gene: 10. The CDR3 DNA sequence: TGTGCCAGCAGCCGAACAGGGGTTCGTGGCACTGAAGCTTTCTTT. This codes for CASSRTGVRGTEAFF.

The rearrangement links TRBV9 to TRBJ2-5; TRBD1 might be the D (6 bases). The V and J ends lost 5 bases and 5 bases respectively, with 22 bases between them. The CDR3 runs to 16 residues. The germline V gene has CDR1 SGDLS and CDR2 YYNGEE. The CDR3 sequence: CASSGPPQGRWETQYF. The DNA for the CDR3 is TGTGCCAGCAGTGGACCCCCGCAGGGGCGGTGGGAGACCCAGTACTTC.

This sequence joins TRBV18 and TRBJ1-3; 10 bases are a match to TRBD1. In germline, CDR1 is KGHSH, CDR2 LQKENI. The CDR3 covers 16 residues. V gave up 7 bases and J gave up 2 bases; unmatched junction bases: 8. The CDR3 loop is CASLPGQGNPGNTIYF. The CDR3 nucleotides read TGTGCCAGCTTACCGGGACAGGGGAACCCTGGAAACACCATATATTTT.

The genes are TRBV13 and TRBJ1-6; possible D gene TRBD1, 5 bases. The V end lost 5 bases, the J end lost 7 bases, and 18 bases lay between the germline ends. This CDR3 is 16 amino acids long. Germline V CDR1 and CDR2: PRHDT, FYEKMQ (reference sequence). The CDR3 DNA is TGTGCCAGCAGCGGGTCCTCGGGGGGGAGAAATTCACCCCTCCACTTT. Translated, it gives CASSGSSGGRNSPLHF.

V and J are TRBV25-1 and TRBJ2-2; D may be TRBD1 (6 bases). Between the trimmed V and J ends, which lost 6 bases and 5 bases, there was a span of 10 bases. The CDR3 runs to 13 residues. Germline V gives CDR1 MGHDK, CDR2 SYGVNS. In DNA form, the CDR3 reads TGTGCCAGCAGCTACAGGGCTACCGGGGAGCTGTTTTTT. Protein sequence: CASSYRATGELFF.

The CDR3 DNA is TGCGCCAGCAGTGAGTTTTCAGGGAATGAGCAGTTCTTC. Translation: CASSEFSGNEQFF. The genes are TRBV10-2 and TRBJ2-1, with D perhaps matching TRBD1 (5 bases). The CDR3 length is 13 residues. V was pared by 1 base and J by 7 bases, with 8 bases between. Germline V lookup: CDR1 WSHSY, CDR2 SAAADI.

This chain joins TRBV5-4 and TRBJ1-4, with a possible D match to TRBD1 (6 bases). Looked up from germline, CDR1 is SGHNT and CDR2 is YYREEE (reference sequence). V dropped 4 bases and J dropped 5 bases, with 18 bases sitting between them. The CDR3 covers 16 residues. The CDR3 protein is CASSGGPTLENEKLFF. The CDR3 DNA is TGTGCCAGCAGCGGGGGCCCGACCCTCGAAAATGAAAAACTGTTTTTT.

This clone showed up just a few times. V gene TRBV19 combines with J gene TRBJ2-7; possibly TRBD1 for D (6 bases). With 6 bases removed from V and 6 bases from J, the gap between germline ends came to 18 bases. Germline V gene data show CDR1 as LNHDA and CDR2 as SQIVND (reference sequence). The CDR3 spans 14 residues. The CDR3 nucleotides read TGTGCCAGTAGACAGGGACCGAGGGTTGGCGAGCAGTACTTC. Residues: CASRQGPRVGEQYF.

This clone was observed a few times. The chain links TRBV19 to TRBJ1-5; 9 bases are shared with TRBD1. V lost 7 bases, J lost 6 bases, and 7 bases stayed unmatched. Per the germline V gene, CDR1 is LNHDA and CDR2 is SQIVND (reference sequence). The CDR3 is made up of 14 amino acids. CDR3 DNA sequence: TGTGCCAGTAATGTGGGACAGGGAGCTCAGCCCCAGCATTTT. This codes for CASNVGQGAQPQHF.

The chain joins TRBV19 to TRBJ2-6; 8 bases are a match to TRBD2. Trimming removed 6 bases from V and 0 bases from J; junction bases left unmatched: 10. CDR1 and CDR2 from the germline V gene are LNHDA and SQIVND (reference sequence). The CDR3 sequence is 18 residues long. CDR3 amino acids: CASSHPGGGLSGANVLTF. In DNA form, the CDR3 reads TGTGCCAGTAGCCACCCGGGGGGGGGTCTCTCTGGGGCCAACGTCCTGACTTTC. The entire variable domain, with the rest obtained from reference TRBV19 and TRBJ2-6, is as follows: DGGITQSPKYLFRKEGQNVTLSCEQNLNHDAMYWYRQDPGQGLRLIYYSQIVNDFQKGDIAEGYSVSREKKESFPLTVTSAQKNPTAFYLCASSHPGGGLSGANVLTFGAGSRLTVL.